The 21 T cell receptor beta chains below come from one sample, sequenced in a study of regulatory T cells in long-lasting Graves disease. To make TCR beta libraries, researchers used iRepertoire HTBI primers and Arm-PCR of CDR3 regions. TCRdb redid the calling of the multiplex PCR reads with MiXCR, one entry per CDR3 protein. The table lists a few hundred thousand distinct CDR3 sequences, 18% of them singletons. Time point defined: newly diagnosed GD, antithyroid drugs for less than 3 months. Construction of the TCR library relied on RNA isolated from PBMCs. These data were likewise used in another study, on T cells in Graves' hyperthyroidism and ophthalmopathy.

Sequenced here: peripheral blood mononuclear cells (PBMCs), sampled at new diagnosis, from a patient treated with antithyroid drugs. The source of these receptors is a woman under 40 with Graves disease.

This clonotype was found a few times. Just one base apart from a much larger clone, this may be a read error. J is TRBJ2-7 and V is TRBV29-1, with D hard to call. The CDR3 covers 13 residues. CDR1 SQVTM and CDR2 ANQGSEA come from the germline V gene. This chain's CDR3 is CSVDGDKNYKQYF. DNA of the CDR3: TGCAGCGTTGATGGAGACAAGAACTACAAGCAGTACTTC.

The V gene is TRBV2, the J gene TRBJ2-3; TRBD2 matches 14 bases. Germline-derived CDR1 and CDR2 are SNHLY and FYNNEI. Unmatched junction bases numbered 9, after V lost 4 bases and J lost 3 bases. The CDR3 is 18 residues long. The CDR3 DNA is TGTGCCAGCAGTGCGATGGGACTAGCGGGAGCGGGGACAGATACGCAGTATTTT. Translated: CASSAMGLAGAGTDTQYF. The full variable domain, its missing parts supplied by reference TRBV2 and TRBJ2-3, is EPEVTQTPSHQVTQMGQEVILRCVPISNHLYFYWYRQILGQKVEFLVSFYNNEISEKSEIFDDQFSVERPDGSNFTLKIRSTKLEDSAMYFCASSAMGLAGAGTDTQYFGPGTRLTVL.

This clonotype has at least ten counts. This chain links TRBV5-1 with TRBJ2-3; D call uncertain. The V gene lost 1 base and the J gene lost 4 bases, with 10 bases spanning the gap. CDR1 and CDR2 (germline): SGHRS, YFSETQ. The CDR3 is 14 amino acids. DNA of the CDR3: TGCGCCAGCAGCTTGTTTGGGATTCCAGATACGCAGTATTTT. It codes for CASSLFGIPDTQYF.

There are many counts of this clonotype. This sequence joins TRBV6-5 and TRBJ1-1; tentative D call: TRBD1 (5 bases). Trimming took 0 bases from V and 3 from J, leaving 17 bases between them. The CDR3 contains 17 residues. From germline, CDR1 is MNHEY and CDR2 SVGAGI. Here the CDR3 DNA reads TGTGCCAGCAGTTACTCGCATCTTGAGACAGCCGACACTGAAGCTTTCTTT. Protein: CASSYSHLETADTEAFF.

This clonotype was recorded at least ten times. The chain couples TRBV11-2 to TRBJ1-2; TRBD1 matches at 7 bases. The CDR3 runs 13 residues. Looked up from germline, CDR1 is SGHAT and CDR2 is FQNNGV. Germline trimming cut 5 bases from V and 3 bases from J; bases unmatched to any gene: 3. The CDR3 sequence: CASSPTGDYGYTF. The CDR3 nucleotides read TGTGCCAGCAGCCCTACAGGGGACTATGGCTACACCTTC.

This clonotype appeared many times. J is TRBJ1-4 and V is TRBV18; D might be TRBD1 (5 bases). CDR1 and CDR2 (germline): KGHSH, LQKENI. This CDR3 comprises 14 residues. Trimming cost V 3 bases and J 11 bases, with 16 bases left between them. The CDR3 DNA is TGTGCCAGCTCACCCTCCACAGGCCAAGGGAAACTGTTTTTT. Translation gives CASSPSTGQGKLFF.

The table lists this clonotype with many counts. The V and J genes are TRBV9 and TRBJ1-5; D possibly corresponds to TRBD1 (6 bases). Between the trimmed V and J ends, which lost 3 bases and 4 bases, there was a span of 11 bases. Germline-derived CDR1 and CDR2 are SGDLS and YYNGEE. The CDR3 runs to 14 residues. The CDR3 DNA follows: TGTGCCAGCAGCGGGTCGGGGGCGAATCAGCCCCAGCATTTT. It translates to CASSGSGANQPQHF.

This clonotype was recorded many times. V and J are TRBV15 and TRBJ2-5; D is ambiguous. V lost 3 bases and J lost 2, with 7 bases in between. This CDR3 comprises 13 residues. Germline values: CDR1 LNHNV, CDR2 YYDKDF (reference sequence). CDR3: CATSRDGQETQYF. DNA for the CDR3: TGTGCCACCAGCAGGGACGGACAAGAGACCCAGTACTTC.

The chain joins TRBV6-1 to TRBJ2-7; TRBD2 matches at 15 bases. The V gene's germline CDR1 is MNHNS and CDR2 SASEGT. The junction had 12 bases not matched to a gene; V was cut back by 5 bases and J by 4 bases. This CDR3 is built from 18 residues. CDR3 in DNA: TGTGCCAGCAGTCCAGGACTAGCGGGGGGGCAGGTGCAATACGAGCAGTACTTC. It is translated as CASSPGLAGGQVQYEQYF.

This clonotype was counted at least ten times. The V and J genes are TRBV3-1 and TRBJ1-2; no clear D. Trimming shortened V by 0 bases and J by 8 bases, and 13 bases separated the two germline ends. In germline, CDR1 is LGHDT, CDR2 YNNKEL (reference sequence). The CDR3 consists of 14 residues. The CDR3 reads CASSQDSRREGYTF. Written as DNA, the CDR3 is TGTGCCAGCAGCCAAGATAGCAGACGTGAGGGCTACACCTTC.

Comments on this clonotype: A read error may be the cause here, since a much bigger clone is one base away. The genes are TRBV27 and TRBJ2-4; D is unresolved. CDR3 length equals 14 residues. Germline V CDR1 and CDR2: MNHEY, SMNVEV (reference sequence). Trimming took 6 bases from V and 13 from J, leaving 22 bases between them. The CDR3 protein is CASRLKIKNNEQYF. CDR3 bases: TGTGCCAGCAGGCTGAAAATAAAAAACAATGAGCAGTACTTC.

This clonotype was seen at least ten times. V is TRBV20-1 and J is TRBJ1-6; D may be TRBD1 (5 bases). The CDR3 sequence is 13 residues long. CDR1 is DFQATT, CDR2 SNEGSKA, per germline (reference sequence). V shed 3 bases and J shed 5 bases, with 8 bases lying between them. The chain's CDR3 is CSASEDNNSPLHF. In DNA form, the CDR3 reads TGCAGTGCTAGTGAGGACAATAATTCACCCCTCCACTTT.

This clonotype was detected many times. The junction does not match germline at one end; this may be a read error. The chain employs TRBV10-1 and TRBJ2-4, with 9 bases that match TRBD1. CDR1 WNHNN and CDR2 SYGVQD come from the germline V gene (reference sequence). CDR3 length: 13 residues. CDR3 sequence reads: CASSDYRDRAFHF. The DNA of the CDR3 is TGCGCCAGCAGTGATTACCGGGACAGGGCCTTTCACTTC.

This clonotype was observed many times. The chain recombines TRBV14 with TRBJ1-1, with D unclear. V lost 4 bases, J lost 3 bases, and 12 bases lay in between. CDR1 and CDR2 (germline): SGHDN, FVKESK. The CDR3 has 14 residues. The CDR3 DNA reads TGTGCCAGCAGCCCCCGACTTGGCCACACTGAAGCTTTCTTT. This encodes CASSPRLGHTEAFF.

This clonotype was seen many times. The V and J genes are TRBV20-1 and TRBJ1-6; D gene ambiguous. The CDR3 is 13 residues long. V lost 1 base to trimming and J lost 5 bases, with 6 bases between them. Germline values: CDR1 DFQATT, CDR2 SNEGSKA (reference sequence). In nucleotides, the CDR3 is TGCAGTGCTAGAGGGTTCAATAATTCACCCCTCCACTTT. Its protein product is CSARGFNNSPLHF.

The chain joins TRBV25-1 to TRBJ2-7; 10 bases match TRBD1. V shed 4 bases, J shed 7 bases, and the junction held 4 bases outside the gene matches. Germline CDR1 is MGHDK and CDR2 is SYGVNS. The CDR3 totals 13 residues. The CDR3: CASSGGQGWEQYF. The CDR3 bases are TGTGCCAGCAGTGGGGGACAGGGGTGGGAGCAGTACTTC.

Concerning this clonotype: A much more abundant neighbour one base away suggests this may be a read error. The CDR3 DNA is TGTGCCAGCAGCTTCGACGGGCTTCCTAACTATGGCTACACCTTC. It encodes CASSFDGLPNYGYTF. This sequence joins TRBV7-2 and TRBJ1-2; D is uncertain. V lost 3 bases to trimming and J lost 0 bases, with 11 bases between them. This CDR3 comprises 15 residues. The germline V gene encodes CDR1 SGHTA and CDR2 FQGNSA.

The chain has TRBV20-1 and TRBJ2-3; D is uncertain. With the DNA end fitting TRBJ1-5 better, the J assignment may be wrong. This CDR3 is built from 14 residues. CDR1 and CDR2 from the germline V gene are DFQATT and SNEGSKA (reference sequence). CDR3 in DNA: TGCAGTGCCAACGGCGAGTTACGCACAGATACGCAGCATTTT. It codes for CSANGELRTDTQHF.

In its sample, this clonotype was seen many times. V is TRBV7-8 and J is TRBJ1-2; a possible D gene is TRBD1 (6 bases). Trimming took off 2 bases at V and 7 bases at J, with 14 bases between the two ends. Germline V gives CDR1 SGHVS, CDR2 FQNEAQ. This CDR3 is built from 14 residues. The CDR3 sequence is CASSLIGAGAGYTF. The CDR3, as DNA: TGTGCCAGCAGCTTAATTGGGGCAGGGGCTGGCTACACCTTC.

The table lists this clonotype with many counts. This chain connects TRBV3-1 to TRBJ2-7; D not resolved. Trimming shortened V by 2 bases and J by 0 bases, and 5 bases separated the two germline ends. This CDR3 is built from 13 residues. The germline gives CDR1 LGHDT, CDR2 YNNKEL (reference sequence). CDR3 in amino acids: CASSQISSYEQYF. The DNA for the CDR3 is TGTGCCAGCAGCCAAATAAGCTCCTACGAGCAGTACTTC.

The CDR3 bases are TGTGCCAGCAGCCAAGATCTTCGGAACACTGAAGCTTTCTTT. It translates to CASSQDLRNTEAFF. The chain is built from TRBV14 and TRBJ1-1; no definite D call. V lost 0 bases to trimming and J lost 1 base, with 6 bases between them. Per the germline V gene, CDR1 is SGHDN and CDR2 is FVKESK. The CDR3 is 14 residues long.